Sequencing of this TCR beta chain was carried out in a study of shared clonotypes between healthy human individuals. Study-level results: Rarefaction showed sorted-subset sequencing was incomplete despite large depth. Sample collection involved blood only; tissue repertoires are likely different.

The protocol was immunoSEQ multiplex PCR, while the TCRdb copy is restricted to in-frame clones and leaves out a portion. The sample consists of about 1,900,000 clones, roughly 94% of them appearing once. It was CD45RO-negative cells, positively selected for CCR7, that made up naive CD8 cells, with terminally differentiated effector memory CD45RA+ cells excluded. The CDR3 is made up of 13 amino acids. The germline CDR1 and CDR2 sequences are SGHRS and YFSETQ. The V end was cut by 4 bases, the J end by 5 bases, with 13 bases between. With regard to this clone: Its antigen is unidentified.

The sequence was obtained from a man between 18 and 35 years old in good health. Sequencing used naive CD8+ T cells sorted from blood. The chain joins TRBV5-1 to TRBJ2-7; D is perhaps TRBD1 or TRBD2 (5 bases each). The CDR3: CASSHLQGDEQYF. In DNA form, the CDR3 reads TGCGCCAGCAGCCACCTTCAGGGAGACGAGCAGTACTTC.